Listed below are T cell receptor beta chains from one sample, sequenced in a study of early T cells in non-severe SARS-CoV-2 infection. MiXCR, applied by TCRdb to the 5' RACE reads, yields one record per CDR3 protein. The repertoire holds approximately 45,000 distinct CDR3 sequences, with 5.5% to 6.5% as singletons. The sample taken for sequencing was whole blood. These receptors all stem from an adult who was a healthcare worker with PCR-confirmed SARS-CoV-2 infection or an uninfected control (not recorded which). Both conserved end residues are part of each CDR3. The D gene is left open where the match is weak. Size tells how often a clone was seen (once, few, many) or the class of an expanded clone, and some rows leave it out.

CDR3 DNA	CDR3 protein	J gene	V gene	D gene	clone size
TGTGCCAGCAGTATACAGCCCTTGAACACTGAAGCTTTCTTT	CASSIQPLNTEAFF	TRBJ1-1	TRBV6-1	-	few
TGTGCCAGCAGTTACGGGGGGGCCGATGCAGATACGCAGTATTTT	CASSYGGADADTQYF	TRBJ2-3	TRBV6-5	-	-
TGTGCCAGCAGTGTCGAGCCGTATGCCCAGTACTTC	CASSVEPYAQYF	TRBJ2-5	TRBV6-1	-	many
TGCGCCAGCAGCTTGGGGACACCCGGGGAGCTGTTTTTT	CASSLGTPGELFF	TRBJ2-2	TRBV5-1	-	many
TGTGCCAGCAGTTTCCCCAAAGGTGGCAATCAGCCCCAGCATTTT	CASSFPKGGNQPQHF	TRBJ1-5	TRBV28	-	many
TGTGCCAGCAGCTTCGAAATTGGTGAGCAGTTCTTC	CASSFEIGEQFF	TRBJ2-1	TRBV7-3	-	once
TGCAGTGCTAGATCAGGGGTAGGCAATCAGCCCCAGCATTTT	CSARSGVGNQPQHF	TRBJ1-5	TRBV20-1	-	many
TGCAGTGCTCCCCGGGGTGGGGACAGGGGGAACTATGGCTACACCTTC	CSAPRGGDRGNYGYTF	TRBJ1-2	TRBV20-1	TRBD1	many
TGTGCCAGCAGCATGGGGGGGCAGGCCAACACTGAAGCTTTCTTT	CASSMGGQANTEAFF	TRBJ1-1	TRBV7-2	-	-
TGTGCCAGCACCATAGAGACAGGGAACTATGGCTACACCTTC	CASTIETGNYGYTF	TRBJ1-2	TRBV7-2	TRBD1	many
TGTGCCAGCAGCTTAGATCTGCGGAGGGCTGAGACCCAGTACTTC	CASSLDLRRAETQYF	TRBJ2-5	TRBV11-2	-	few
TGTGCCAGCAGACCTGTGACAGGCTACGAGCAGTACTTC	CASRPVTGYEQYF	TRBJ2-7	TRBV6-5	-	many
TGCGCCAGCAGCCAAGATAGAAGGGGTGGCGAGCAGTACTTC	CASSQDRRGGEQYF	TRBJ2-7	TRBV4-1	-	-
TGTGCCAGCTCACCAGGGGCAGCGACTAACTATGGCTACACCTTC	CASSPGAATNYGYTF	TRBJ1-2	TRBV18	-	few
TGTGCCAGCAGCCAAGAGCTGACTAGCGGTGGACGTACTGAGCAGTTCTTC	CASSQELTSGGRTEQFF	TRBJ2-1	TRBV4-2	TRBD2	many
TGTGCCAGCACGAGAGATAGCACAGATACGCAGTATTTT	CASTRDSTDTQYF	TRBJ2-3	TRBV6-2/TRBV6-3	-	many
TGTGCCAGCACTCTGGGACAGGGTGGATCTGGGGCCAACGTCCTGACTTTC	CASTLGQGGSGANVLTF	TRBJ2-6	TRBV12-3/TRBV12-4	TRBD1	many
TGCAGTGCTAGGGGGGTCACCACCAATGAGCAGTTCTTC	CSARGVTTNEQFF	TRBJ2-1	TRBV20-1	-	many
TGTGCCAGCAGTTCGAGGACAGGGCGAGGCAATCAGCCCCAGCATTTT	CASSSRTGRGNQPQHF	TRBJ1-5	TRBV12-3/TRBV12-4	TRBD1	many
TGTGCCAGCAGCTCTAGCGGGGCGGCGGATAAATTCTTC	CASSSSGAADKFF	TRBJ2-1	TRBV7-2	TRBD2	many
TGTGCCAGCAGCCCCTCAGGGGGTAACACTGAAGCTTTCTTT	CASSPSGGNTEAFF	TRBJ1-1	TRBV7-9	TRBD1	-
TGCAGCGTTCGCGACACTGAAGCTTTCTTT	CSVRDTEAFF	TRBJ1-1	TRBV29-1	-	many
TGTGCCAGCAGTGAATGGGGGAATCAGCCCCAGCATTTT	CASSEWGNQPQHF	TRBJ1-5	TRBV2	-	many
TGTGCCTGGAGTCTACCGCCGGGACGGACGAACACCGGGGAGCTGTTTTTT	CAWSLPPGRTNTGELFF	TRBJ2-2	TRBV30	-	-
TGCGCCAGCAGCATCCGACAGGGGGAGGGAGAGACCCAGTACTTC	CASSIRQGEGETQYF	TRBJ2-5	TRBV5-1	TRBD1	few
TGCGCCAGCAGCTTCCTCGGGGCTAGCACAGATACGCAGTATTTT	CASSFLGASTDTQYF	TRBJ2-3	TRBV5-1	-	many
TGCAGCACTAGCTGGTCGAGGAATGAGCAGTTCTTC	CSTSWSRNEQFF	TRBJ2-1	TRBV29-1	-	many
TGTGCCAGCAGCTCGACCCAGGGGGCGCCTGAAGCTTTCTTT	CASSSTQGAPEAFF	TRBJ1-1	TRBV7-9	TRBD1	many
TGTGCCAGCAGTACCGCCCGACAGGGGGGAAACACCATATATTTT	CASSTARQGGNTIYF	TRBJ1-3	TRBV21-1	-	many
TGCGCCAGCAGCCAACAAACAGGGGCCCGGAACACTGAAGCTTTCTTT	CASSQQTGARNTEAFF	TRBJ1-1	TRBV4-1	TRBD1	many
TGTGCCAGCAGTAAGACTAGCGGGGGGGCGGACGAGCAGTACTTC	CASSKTSGGADEQYF	TRBJ2-7	TRBV27	TRBD2	many
TGCGCCAGCAGTGAGTCGGGGACAGGGGGAAACAATGAGCAGTTCTTC	CASSESGTGGNNEQFF	TRBJ2-1	TRBV10-2	TRBD1	many